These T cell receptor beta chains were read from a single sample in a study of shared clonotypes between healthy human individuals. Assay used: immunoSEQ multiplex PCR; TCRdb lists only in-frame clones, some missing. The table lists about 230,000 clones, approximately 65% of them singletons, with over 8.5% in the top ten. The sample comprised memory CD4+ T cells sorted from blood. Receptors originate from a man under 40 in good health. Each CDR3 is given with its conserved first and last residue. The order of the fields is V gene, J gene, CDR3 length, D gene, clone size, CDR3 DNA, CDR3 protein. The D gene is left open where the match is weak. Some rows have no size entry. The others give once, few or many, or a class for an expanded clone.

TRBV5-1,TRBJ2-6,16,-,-,TGCGCCAGCAGCTGGGCACAGGGCTCTGGGGCCAACGTCCTGACTTTC,CASSWAQGSGANVLTF
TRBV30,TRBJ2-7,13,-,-,TGTGCCTGGACCGTTTTCGGCACCTACGAGCAGTACTTC,CAWTVFGTYEQYF
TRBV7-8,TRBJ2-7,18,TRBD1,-,TGTGCCAGCAGCTTAGAAGGTGGCCACAGGGGGCTCTCCTACGAGCAGTACTTC,CASSLEGGHRGLSYEQYF
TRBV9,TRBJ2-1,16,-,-,TGTGCCAGCAGCGTAGAGGCGGGCCGACCCAACAATGAGCAGTTCTTC,CASSVEAGRPNNEQFF
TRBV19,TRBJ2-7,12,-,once,TGTGCCAGTAGTAGCGTCTCCTACGAGCAGTACTTC,CASSSVSYEQYF
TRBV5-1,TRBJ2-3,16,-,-,TGCGCCAGCAGCTTGGCACCGGGAGAGGGCACAGATACGCAGTATTTT,CASSLAPGEGTDTQYF
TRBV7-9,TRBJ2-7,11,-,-,TGTGCCAGCAGCCTCCACTACGAGCAGTACTTC,CASSLHYEQYF
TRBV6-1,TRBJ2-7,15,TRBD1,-,TGTGCCAGCAGTGAAACGGTCAGGGGGCGCCGCGAGCAGTACTTC,CASSETVRGRREQYF
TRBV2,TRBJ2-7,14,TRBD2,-,TGTGCCAGCATGGCGGGAGTTATCTCCTACGAGCAGTACTTC,CASMAGVISYEQYF
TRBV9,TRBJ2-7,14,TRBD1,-,TGTGCCAGCAGCTCGACAGGGTCTGGCTACGAGCAGTACTTC,CASSSTGSGYEQYF
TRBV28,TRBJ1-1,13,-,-,TGTGCCAGCAGGAGACAGATAAACACTGAAGCTTTCTTT,CASRRQINTEAFF
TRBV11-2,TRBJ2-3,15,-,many,TGTGCCAGCAGCCAGTGGACCAGACGCACAGATACGCAGTATTTT,CASSQWTRRTDTQYF
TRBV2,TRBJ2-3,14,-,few,TGTGCCAGCAGATTCCAGGGACCCACAGATACGCAGTATTTT,CASRFQGPTDTQYF
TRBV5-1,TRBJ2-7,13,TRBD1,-,TGCGCCAGCAGCCTCCGGGACAGGGGCGAGCAGTACTTC,CASSLRDRGEQYF
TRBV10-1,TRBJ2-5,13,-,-,TGCGCCAGCTCTGCAGGCGATCAAGAGACCCAGTACTTC,CASSAGDQETQYF
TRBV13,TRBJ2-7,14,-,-,TGTGCCAGCAGCTTAGGCTACAGGGATTACGAGCAGTACTTC,CASSLGYRDYEQYF
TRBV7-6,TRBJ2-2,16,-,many,TGTGCCAGCAGCTTAGGTCTGGGGTCGAACACCGGGGAGCTGTTTTTT,CASSLGLGSNTGELFF
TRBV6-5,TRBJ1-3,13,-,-,TGTGCCAGCACGCCCCTGACGGGAAACACCATATATTTT,CASTPLTGNTIYF
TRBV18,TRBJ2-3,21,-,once,TGTGCCAGCTCACTAACCACCCTTATCGGCAGTCCTAGCTCTAGCACAGATACGCAGTATTTT,CASSLTTLIGSPSSSTDTQYF
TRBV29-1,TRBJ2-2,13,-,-,TGCAGCGTTGAGGGCAGGCGGGCCGGGGAGCTGTTTTTT,CSVEGRRAGELFF
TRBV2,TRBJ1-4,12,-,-,TGTGCCAGCAGTGACCAGCTTGAAAAACTGTTTTTT,CASSDQLEKLFF
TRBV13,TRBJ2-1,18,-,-,TGTGCCAGCAGCTTAGTAGTGGGACCCGGGACTGCATACAATGAGCAGTTCTTC,CASSLVVGPGTAYNEQFF
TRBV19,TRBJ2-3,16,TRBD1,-,TGTGCCAGTAGTAGGCCAGGGGGCGCGAGCACAGATACGCAGTATTTT,CASSRPGGASTDTQYF
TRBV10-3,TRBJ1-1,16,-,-,TGTGCCATCAGTGAGTACGTGAGCCCTCCGTACACTGAAGCTTTCTTT,CAISEYVSPPYTEAFF
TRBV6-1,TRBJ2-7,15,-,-,TGTGCCAGCAGTGTTTTCCGGGCCCAGCTCAACGAGCAGTACTTC,CASSVFRAQLNEQYF
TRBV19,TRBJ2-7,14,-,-,TGTGCCAGTAGCCCCGGTCCAGGGTTGTACGAGCAGTACTTC,CASSPGPGLYEQYF
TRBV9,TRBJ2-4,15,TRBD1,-,TGTGCCAGCAGCGTAGGGATAGACAGGGAGAACATTCAGTACTTC,CASSVGIDRENIQYF
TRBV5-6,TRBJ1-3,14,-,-,TGTGCCAGCAGCCGAAGACAGGCTGGAAACACCATATATTTT,CASSRRQAGNTIYF
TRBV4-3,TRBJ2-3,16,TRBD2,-,TGCGCCAGCAGCCAAGGACTAGCGGGAATCTCAGATACGCAGTATTTT,CASSQGLAGISDTQYF
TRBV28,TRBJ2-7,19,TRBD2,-,TGTGCCAGCAGGGTCTTCGTGGCTAGCGGGAGAAAATATGACTACGAGCAGTACTTC,CASRVFVASGRKYDYEQYF
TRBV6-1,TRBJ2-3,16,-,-,TGTGCCAGCAGTGATCTTTCCGGCGGGGGCACAGATACGCAGTATTTT,CASSDLSGGGTDTQYF
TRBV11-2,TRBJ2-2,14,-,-,TGTGCCAGCAGCCCCTACACAGGCACCGGGGAGCTGTTTTTT,CASSPYTGTGELFF
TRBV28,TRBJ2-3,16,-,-,TGTGCCAGCAGTTCGCCGGGTCGTTGGGGCACAGATACGCAGTATTTT,CASSSPGRWGTDTQYF
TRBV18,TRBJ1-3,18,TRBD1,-,TGTGCCAGCTCACCACTCGGGACAGGGGACTCTCCTGCGGACACCATATATTTT,CASSPLGTGDSPADTIYF
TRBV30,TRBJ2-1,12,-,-,TGTGCCTGGAGAACCGACACAAATGAGCAGTTCTTC,CAWRTDTNEQFF